This TCR beta chain was captured by sequencing in a study of cytomegalovirus exposure and HLA in healthy donors. On the study more broadly: Unique TCRs from HLA-typed donors, 80 million to 100 million of them, were held in an early data release.

The PCR employed 60 Vbeta primers together with 13 Jbeta primers. Libraries were prepared by immunoSEQ multiplex PCR; TCRdb keeps only in-frame clonotypes and omits some of them. The table lists 85,000 to 130,000 clones, about 70% of them singletons, with 6.1% in the top ten. The CDR3 sequence is 15 residues long. V trimming: 5 bases; J trimming: 8 bases; junction bases outside the gene matches: 12. Germline CDR1 MNHNS, CDR2 SASEGT. The sample was PBMCs. V gene TRBV6-1 combines with J gene TRBJ1-5; 7 nucleotides line up with TRBD1. This clonotype originated in a woman aged 45-65 years in good health and CMV-seropositive. In nucleotides, the CDR3 is TGTGCCAGCAGTCCATACAGGGGTTGGGGGGAGCCCCAGCATTTT. Protein: CASSPYRGWGEPQHF.